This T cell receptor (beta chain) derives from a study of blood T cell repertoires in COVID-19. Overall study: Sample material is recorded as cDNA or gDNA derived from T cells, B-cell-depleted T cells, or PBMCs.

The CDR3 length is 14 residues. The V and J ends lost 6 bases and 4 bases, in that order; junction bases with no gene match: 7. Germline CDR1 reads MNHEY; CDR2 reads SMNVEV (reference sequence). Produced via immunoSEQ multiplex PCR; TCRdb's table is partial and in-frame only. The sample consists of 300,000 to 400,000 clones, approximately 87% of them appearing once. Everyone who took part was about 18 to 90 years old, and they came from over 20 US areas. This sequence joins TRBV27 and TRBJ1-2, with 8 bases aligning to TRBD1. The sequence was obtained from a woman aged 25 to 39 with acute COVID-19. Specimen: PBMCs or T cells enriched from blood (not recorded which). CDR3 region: CASSRTGLGYGYTF. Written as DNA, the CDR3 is TGTGCCAGCAGCCGGACAGGGTTAGGCTATGGCTACACCTTC.